This T cell receptor (beta chain) was profiled in a study of blood T cell repertoires in COVID-19. Study at large: The samples span acute and convalescent COVID-19 from the United States, Italy and Spain. T cells, B-cell-depleted T cells, or PBMCs supplied cDNA or gDNA.

This clone was found a few times. Authors' data handling: Reference gene primers were amplified, and this amplification served to estimate nucleated cell counts. Repertoires were generated with immunoSEQ multiplex PCR, while TCRdb's copy carries only in-frame clones and drops some. From that table come the V and J calls and clone size; the DNA was used to work out D and trimming. The repertoire has some 270,000 clones, about 89% of them found once; the top ten carry under 2%. Looked up from germline, CDR1 is MDHEN and CDR2 is SYDVKM. CDR3 length: 16 residues. The J segment lost 6 bases and the V segment lost 8 bases, leaving 14 bases of the junction unmatched.

This chain joins TRBV28 and TRBJ1-5; TRBD1 matches at 9 bases. The receptor was derived from a woman in her fifties or sixties who had recovered from COVID-19. Sequencing was carried out using peripheral blood. CDR3 DNA: TGTGCCAGCTTCACCCTTGGGACAGGGATTAGTCAGCCCCAGCATTTT. It yields the protein CASFTLGTGISQPQHF.